These 6 T cell receptor beta chains were sequenced from one sample in a study of blood T cell repertoires in COVID-19. This table comes from immunoSEQ multiplex PCR, and its TCRdb copy is limited to in-frame clones, with some not included. This sample has 200,000 to 250,000 clones, with 85% to 90% found just once. Sequencing was carried out using peripheral blood. Receptor source: a man between 25 and 39 years old with COVID-19, enrolled during active disease.

This rearrangement joins TRBV6-1 to TRBJ2-7; the D gene is possibly TRBD2 (5 bases). Germline V lookup: CDR1 MNHNS, CDR2 SASEGT. This CDR3 region has 13 residues. The ends were cut back, 2 bases at V and 7 bases at J, with 12 bases in the middle. The CDR3 here is CASSEQGGWEQYF. Written as DNA, the CDR3 is TGTGCCAGCAGTGAACAAGGAGGCTGGGAGCAGTACTTC.

This chain joins TRBV27 and TRBJ2-1; 13 bases fit TRBD2. CDR1 is MNHEY and CDR2 is SMNVEV in the germline V gene (reference sequence). CDR3 length: 15 residues. The trim removed 4 bases at V and 4 bases at J, leaving 1 base unmatched. The CDR3 reads CASSSLAGGYNEQFF. The CDR3 DNA sequence: TGTGCCAGCAGTTCACTAGCGGGAGGGTACAATGAGCAGTTCTTC.

The V and J genes are TRBV25-1 and TRBJ2-7; a weak D match, TRBD1 (5 bases). This CDR3 contains 14 residues. Looked up from germline, CDR1 is MGHDK and CDR2 is SYGVNS. V was shortened by 2 bases and J by 3 bases, with 11 bases between the two germline ends. CDR3 sequence reads: CASSEQGTVYEQYF. The CDR3 DNA reads TGTGCCAGCAGTGAACAGGGCACGGTCTACGAGCAGTACTTC.

The table lists this clone with a few counts. The chain couples TRBV5-1 to TRBJ1-3; D is unresolved. Germline values: CDR1 SGHRS, CDR2 YFSETQ. CDR3 size: 14 residues. Trimming stripped 4 bases from V and 2 bases from J, with 10 bases between. The DNA of the CDR3 is TGCGCCAGCAGCCAAGACATGGCTGGAAACACCATATATTTT. This sequence encodes CASSQDMAGNTIYF.

The chain recombines TRBV19 with TRBJ1-2; TRBD1 matches at 8 bases. Germline lookup yields CDR1 LNHDA and CDR2 SQIVND (reference sequence). V lost 1 base, J lost 7 bases, and 5 bases stayed unmatched. The CDR3 extends over 14 amino acids. The CDR3 DNA reads as TGTGCCAGTAGTATAGGTGGCAGGGGGCTTGGCTACACCTTC. Its protein product is CASSIGGRGLGYTF.

V usage is TRBV15 and J usage is TRBJ2-1, with D possibly matching TRBD2 (6 bases). Trimming stripped 1 base from V and 4 bases from J, with 11 bases between. There are 15 residues in the CDR3. Germline V gene sequence: CDR1 LNHNV, CDR2 YYDKDF (reference sequence). The CDR3 protein is CATSRAGTVYNEQFF. Written as DNA, the CDR3 is TGTGCCACCAGCAGAGCCGGGACTGTTTACAATGAGCAGTTCTTC.